A selection of T cell receptor beta chains follows, all from one sample in a study of T cells in Graves' hyperthyroidism and ophthalmopathy. TCRdb re-analysed the multiplex PCR reads in MiXCR, keeping a single row per CDR3 protein. The data hold some 490,000 distinct CDR3 sequences, with approximately 23% observed a single time. The specimen was blood. Receptors were obtained from a woman in her seventies with Graves' ophthalmopathy. The CDR3 runs from the conserved cysteine through the conserved F or W. D genes are given only for firm matches. Clone size is given for some rows only: seen once, a few or many times, or a class if the clone is expanded.

CDR3aa: CSARAGDTQYF
CDR3nt: TGCAGTGCACGTGCGGGCGATACGCAGTATTTT
j_gene: TRBJ2-3
v_gene: TRBV20-1
d_gene: -
abundance: -
len: 11

CDR3aa: CSAPPQYF
CDR3nt: TGCAGCGCTCCACCCCAGTATTTT
j_gene: TRBJ2-3
v_gene: TRBV29-1
d_gene: -
abundance: many
len: 8

CDR3aa: CASRPPGSGQPQHF
CDR3nt: TGTGCCAGTAGACCCCCGGGCTCGGGTCAGCCCCAGCATTTT
j_gene: TRBJ1-5
v_gene: TRBV19
d_gene: -
abundance: once
len: 14

CDR3aa: CASSLELAASTDTQYF
CDR3nt: TGCGCCAGCAGCTTGGAGCTAGCGGCTAGCACAGATACGCAGTATTTT
j_gene: TRBJ2-3
v_gene: TRBV5-1
d_gene: TRBD2
abundance: -
len: 16

CDR3aa: CASSGRNGYTF
CDR3nt: TGTGCCAGCAGTGGGCGGAATGGCTACACCTTC
j_gene: TRBJ1-2
v_gene: TRBV12-3/TRBV12-4
d_gene: -
abundance: few
len: 11

CDR3aa: CASSLDFNEQFF
CDR3nt: TGCGCCAGCAGCTTGGACTTCAATGAGCAGTTCTTC
j_gene: TRBJ2-1
v_gene: TRBV5-1
d_gene: -
abundance: many
len: 12

CDR3aa: CASSLGGGENTEAFF
CDR3nt: TGCGCCAGCAGCTTGGGAGGGGGCGAGAACACTGAAGCTTTCTTT
j_gene: TRBJ1-1
v_gene: TRBV5-1
d_gene: TRBD1
abundance: many
len: 15

CDR3aa: CATSRPGTGAYEQYF
CDR3nt: TGTGCCACCAGCAGACCCGGGACAGGGGCCTACGAGCAGTACTTC
j_gene: TRBJ2-7
v_gene: TRBV15
d_gene: TRBD1
abundance: -
len: 15

CDR3aa: CASSARQNYGYTF
CDR3nt: TGTGCCAGCAGTGCGCGCCAGAACTATGGCTACACCTTC
j_gene: TRBJ1-2
v_gene: TRBV2
d_gene: -
abundance: many
len: 13

CDR3aa: CSASLGSDSYEQYF
CDR3nt: TGCAGTGCTTCCCTCGGATCGGACTCCTACGAGCAGTACTTC
j_gene: TRBJ2-7
v_gene: TRBV20-1
d_gene: -
abundance: few
len: 14

CDR3aa: CATRQGTDYGYTF
CDR3nt: TGTGCCACCCGACAGGGGACGGACTATGGCTACACCTTC
j_gene: TRBJ1-2
v_gene: TRBV10-3
d_gene: TRBD1
abundance: few
len: 13

CDR3aa: CASSEQSREKLFF
CDR3nt: TGTGCCAGCAGTGAACAGTCTCGTGAAAAACTGTTTTTT
j_gene: TRBJ1-4
v_gene: TRBV6-1
d_gene: -
abundance: many
len: 13

CDR3aa: CASSASYEQYF
CDR3nt: TGTGCCAGCAGCGCAAGCTACGAGCAGTACTTC
j_gene: TRBJ2-7
v_gene: TRBV11-2
d_gene: -
abundance: many
len: 11

CDR3aa: CASSPGPDTDTQYF
CDR3nt: TGTGCCAGTAGTCCGGGACCAGACACAGATACGCAGTATTTT
j_gene: TRBJ2-3
v_gene: TRBV19
d_gene: -
abundance: few
len: 14

CDR3aa: CASSLARTGEDYGYTF
CDR3nt: TGTGCCAGCAGCTTAGCCCGGACGGGGGAGGACTATGGCTACACCTTC
j_gene: TRBJ1-2
v_gene: TRBV11-2
d_gene: -
abundance: -
len: 16

CDR3aa: CSARHNPGQAGYGYTF
CDR3nt: TGCAGTGCTAGACATAACCCGGGACAGGCCGGCTATGGCTACACCTTC
j_gene: TRBJ1-2
v_gene: TRBV20-1
d_gene: TRBD1
abundance: once
len: 16

CDR3aa: CASRRGASGANVLTF
CDR3nt: TGTGCCAGCAGAAGAGGCGCCTCTGGGGCCAACGTCCTGACTTTC
j_gene: TRBJ2-6
v_gene: TRBV6-1
d_gene: -
abundance: -
len: 15

CDR3aa: CASSLERWDQETQYF
CDR3nt: TGTGCCAGCAGTTTAGAAAGGTGGGACCAAGAGACCCAGTACTTC
j_gene: TRBJ2-5
v_gene: TRBV12-3/TRBV12-4
d_gene: -
abundance: many
len: 15

CDR3aa: CASRLRWAEAFF
CDR3nt: TGTGCCAGCAGGCTCCGTTGGGCTGAAGCTTTCTTT
j_gene: TRBJ1-1
v_gene: TRBV12-3/TRBV12-4
d_gene: -
abundance: -
len: 12

CDR3aa: CASSDFRTFNEQYF
CDR3nt: TGTGCCAGCAGTGACTTTAGGACGTTTAACGAGCAGTACTTC
j_gene: TRBJ2-7
v_gene: TRBV6-1
d_gene: -
abundance: many
len: 14

CDR3aa: CATSDVSRTPPLREQYF
CDR3nt: TGTGCCACCAGTGATGTTTCTAGAACGCCTCCTCTACGAGAGCAGTACTTC
j_gene: TRBJ2-7
v_gene: TRBV24-1
d_gene: -
abundance: few
len: 17

CDR3aa: CASSPLAGWHTGELFF
CDR3nt: TGTGCCAGCAGCCCCTTGGCGGGGTGGCACACCGGGGAGCTGTTTTTT
j_gene: TRBJ2-2
v_gene: TRBV14
d_gene: -
abundance: -
len: 16

CDR3aa: CASRRLAGEGEQFF
CDR3nt: TGTGCCAGCAGGAGACTAGCGGGAGAAGGTGAGCAGTTCTTC
j_gene: TRBJ2-1
v_gene: TRBV14
d_gene: TRBD2
abundance: -
len: 14